The 29 T cell receptor beta chains in this list originate from one sample, sequenced in a study of blood T cell repertoires in COVID-19. Sequencing used immunoSEQ multiplex PCR; TCRdb keeps in-frame clones, though not all of them. This sample has 150,000 to 200,000 clones; 75% to 85% occur once, and the top ten carry about a sixth. Sequencing was performed on PBMCs or T cells enriched from blood (not recorded which). Source of these receptors: a woman between 45 and 65 years old with acute COVID-19.

V and J are TRBV14 and TRBJ2-1; a weak D match, TRBD2 (5 bases). Per the germline V gene, CDR1 is SGHDN and CDR2 is FVKESK. Trimming shortened V by 0 bases and J by 9 bases, and 12 bases separated the two germline ends. The CDR3 is 14 amino acids. The CDR3 sequence is CASSQERTSREQFF. CDR3 in DNA: TGTGCCAGCAGCCAAGAACGAACTAGTCGTGAGCAGTTCTTC.

This clone was recorded at least ten times. The rearrangement joins TRBV30 to TRBJ1-5; maybe TRBD1 (6 bases). The germline gives CDR1 GTSNPN, CDR2 SVGIG (reference sequence). V lost 5 bases and J lost 4, with 15 bases in between. This CDR3 spans 14 amino acids. CDR3 sequence reads: CAWSADRNNQPQHF. CDR3 nucleotides: TGTGCCTGGTCCGCCGACAGGAATAATCAGCCCCAGCATTTT.

The chain employs TRBV27 and TRBJ1-1; maybe TRBD1 (6 bases). This CDR3 comprises 13 residues. Germline V CDR1 and CDR2: MNHEY, SMNVEV (reference sequence). The V end was cut by 5 bases, the J end by 3 bases, with 10 bases between. CDR3: CASSQGLYTEAFF. DNA of the CDR3: TGTGCCAGCAGTCAGGGGCTATACACTGAAGCTTTCTTT.

This chain connects TRBV29-1 to TRBJ1-1; D may be TRBD1 (6 bases). The CDR3 length is 12 residues. The V gene's germline CDR1 is SQVTM and CDR2 ANQGSEA. Trimming removed 7 bases at V and 2 bases at J, with 11 bases between. The CDR3 bases are TGCAGCGCGAGACAGGTAAACACTGAAGCTTTCTTT. Protein product: CSARQVNTEAFF.

As regards this clone: An end of the junction does not agree with germline; a read error may underlie this. The chain is built from TRBV29-1 and TRBJ2-1, with TRBD2 matching over 7 bases. The CDR3 has 10 amino acids. CDR1 SQVTM and CDR2 ANQGSEA come from the germline V gene. CDR3 nucleotides: TGCAGCGTTGGGGACTACGACGTGCTCTTC. Amino acids: CSVGDYDVLF.

In this sample, this clone turned up a few times. The chain joins TRBV5-1 to TRBJ1-6, with D maybe TRBD1 (6 bases). V lost 5 bases and J 7 bases, leaving 16 bases between the germline ends. The CDR3 runs 15 residues. In germline, CDR1 is SGHRS, CDR2 YFSETQ. The DNA for the CDR3 is TGCGCCAGCAGTGCGCTTGGGGGCTACAATTCACCCCTCCACTTT. It codes for CASSALGGYNSPLHF.

In its sample, this clone was seen a few times. The genes are TRBV2 and TRBJ1-5; 10 bases line up with TRBD1. J gave up 6 bases and V 4 bases, and 9 bases lay outside the gene matches. CDR1 is SNHLY, CDR2 FYNNEI, per germline. This CDR3 region has 16 residues. As DNA, the CDR3 is TGTGCCAGCAGTGTGGCGGGACAGGGGTTGAGTCAGCCCCAGCATTTT. This gives the protein CASSVAGQGLSQPQHF.

The chain employs TRBV5-4 and TRBJ1-1; D gene uncertain. The CDR3 is 13 amino acids. Germline V gene sequence: CDR1 SGHNT, CDR2 YYREEE (reference sequence). V lost 1 base and J lost 6, with 10 bases in between. CDR3 loop: CASSLSPVPEAFF. CDR3 sequence (DNA): TGTGCCAGCAGCTTGTCCCCGGTTCCTGAAGCTTTCTTT.

The chain has TRBV4-1 and TRBJ1-2; no clear D gene. Germline lookup yields CDR1 MGHRA and CDR2 YSYEKL. Trimming removed 0 bases at V and 0 bases at J, with 11 bases between. The CDR3 sequence is 16 residues long. CDR3: CASSQEWRLANYGYTF. For the CDR3, the DNA is TGCGCCAGCAGCCAAGAATGGAGGTTGGCTAACTATGGCTACACCTTC.

The chain is built from TRBV14 and TRBJ1-1, with 7 bases lining up with TRBD1. With 7 bases clipped from V and 4 bases from J, the junction kept 3 bases outside the gene matches. The CDR3 has 12 residues. The germline V gene has CDR1 SGHDN and CDR2 FVKESK. For the CDR3, the DNA is TGTGCCAGCACCCCAGGGGGCACTGAAGCTTTCTTT. It encodes CASTPGGTEAFF.

The rearrangement joins TRBV3-1 (or the pseudogene TRBV3-2) to TRBJ1-4, with 9 bases that match TRBD1. The CDR3 has 16 residues. V shed 4 bases and J 5 bases; nucleotides not matched to a gene: 8. Germline V gene data show CDR1 as LGHDT and CDR2 as YNNKEL (reference sequence). This chain's CDR3 is CASSPLTGGPNEKLFF. CDR3 bases: TGTGCCAGCAGCCCATTGACAGGGGGGCCCAATGAAAAACTGTTTTTT.

This rearrangement joins TRBV12-3 or TRBV12-4 to TRBJ2-7; D perhaps matches TRBD1 (5 bases). V was trimmed by 5 bases and J by 3 bases, leaving 8 bases between them. The length of the CDR3 is 12 residues. The CDR3, as DNA: TGTGCCAGCAGTCATACAGGCTACGAGCAGTACGTC. Protein product: CASSHTGYEQYV.

The genes are TRBV6-5 and TRBJ1-4; D is unresolved. Trimming stripped 8 bases from V and 0 bases from J, with 7 bases between. Germline V gives CDR1 MNHEY, CDR2 SVGAGI. The length of the CDR3 is 13 residues. The CDR3 DNA is TGTGCCAGCCGCCGGGCAACTAATGAAAAACTGTTTTTT. This gives the protein CASRRATNEKLFF.

The J gene is TRBJ2-3, the V gene TRBV28, with 13 bases matching TRBD2. V lost 6 bases to trimming and J lost 1 base; unmatched junction nucleotides: 7. The germline gives CDR1 MDHEN, CDR2 SYDVKM. CDR3 size: 17 residues. This CDR3 is CASSLGLAGARTDTQYF. The DNA for the CDR3 is TGTGCCAGCAGCCTTGGACTAGCGGGGGCTCGCACAGATACGCAGTATTTT. Full variable domain (missing parts from reference TRBV28 and TRBJ2-3): DVKVTQSSRYLVKRTGEKVFLECVQDMDHENMFWYRQDPGLGLRLIYFSYDVKMKEKGDIPEGYSVSREKKERFSLILESASTNQTSMYLCASSLGLAGARTDTQYFGPGTRLTVL.

The chain links TRBV3-1 (or the pseudogene TRBV3-2) to TRBJ1-3; D is perhaps TRBD1 (6 bases). Trimming removed 4 bases from V and 0 bases from J, with 7 bases in between. Germline CDR1 and CDR2: LGHDT and YNNKEL (reference sequence). CDR3 length: 14 residues. The CDR3 loop is CASSRTDSGNTIYF. CDR3 nucleotide sequence: TGTGCCAGCAGCCGGACAGACTCTGGAAACACCATATATTTT.

The gene calls are TRBV5-1 and TRBJ2-1, with TRBD1 matching 7 bases. CDR3 size: 14 residues. Germline V gives CDR1 SGHRS, CDR2 YFSETQ. After removal of 4 bases from V and 3 bases from J, the junction contained 4 bases not matched to a gene. The CDR3 region is CASSRGQNYNEQFF. The CDR3 bases are TGCGCCAGCAGCCGGGGACAGAACTACAATGAGCAGTTCTTC.

This clone was observed once. The chain uses TRBV18 and TRBJ1-3; TRBD1 might be the D (6 bases). CDR3 length: 15 amino acids. Per germline, CDR1 KGHSH and CDR2 LQKENI. V lost 5 bases to trimming and J lost 1 base, with 12 bases between them. The CDR3 bases are TGTGCCAGCTCATCCCTGGACAGATCTGGAAACACCATATATTTT. It codes for CASSSLDRSGNTIYF.

The chain carries TRBV7-6 and TRBJ1-1; D perhaps matches TRBD1 (5 bases). Trimming stripped 5 bases from V and 1 base from J, with 8 bases between. Germline CDR1 reads SGHVS; CDR2 reads FNYEAQ. This CDR3 spans 13 amino acids. The CDR3 DNA follows: TGTGCCAGCAGCCAACAGGAGAACACTGAAGCTTTCTTT. This sequence encodes CASSQQENTEAFF.

The rearrangement links TRBV19 to TRBJ1-5; 9 bases match TRBD1. Trimming cost V 5 bases and J 1 base; bases outside gene matches: 18. The CDR3 is made up of 20 amino acids. Germline loops: CDR1 LNHDA, CDR2 SQIVND (reference sequence). In DNA, the CDR3 is TGTGCCAGTAGTCCACAGCCCCGCGGACAGGGGCCAAAAAGCAATCAGCCCCAGCATTTT. This sequence encodes CASSPQPRGQGPKSNQPQHF. Filled out from reference TRBV19 and TRBJ1-5, the complete variable domain reads DGGITQSPKYLFRKEGQNVTLSCEQNLNHDAMYWYRQDPGQGLRLIYYSQIVNDFQKGDIAEGYSVSREKKESFPLTVTSAQKNPTAFYLCASSPQPRGQGPKSNQPQHFGDGTRLSIL.

There are a few counts of this clone. Other nucleotide sequences from this sample produce the same CDR3. The chain couples TRBV18 to TRBJ1-1; D is unclear. Trimming took 1 base from V and 0 from J, leaving 9 bases between them. CDR3 length equals 15 residues. The germline CDR1 and CDR2 sequences are KGHSH and LQKENI. CDR3 nucleotide sequence: TGTGCCAGCTCACCACTTGAGGAGATGAACACTGAAGCTTTCTTT. Encoded protein: CASSPLEEMNTEAFF. Full variable domain (missing parts from reference TRBV18 and TRBJ1-1): NAGVMQNPRHLVRRRGQEARLRCSPMKGHSHVYWYRQLPEEGLKFMVYLQKENIIDESGMPKERFSAEFPKEGPSILRIQQVVRGDSAAYFCASSPLEEMNTEAFFGQGTRLTVV.

The chain links TRBV11-2 to TRBJ2-1, with D possibly TRBD1 on 5 matching bases. CDR1 is SGHAT, CDR2 FQNNGV, per germline. V was pared by 0 bases and J by 4 bases, with 13 bases between. This CDR3 contains 16 residues. The CDR3 is CASSLDLGPPYNEQFF. CDR3 sequence (DNA): TGTGCCAGCAGCTTAGATCTGGGGCCTCCTTACAATGAGCAGTTCTTC.

Concerning this clone itself: This could be a read error, since a much larger clone is one nucleotide away. The chain links TRBV29-1 to TRBJ1-1; TRBD1 agrees at 7 bases. V shed 3 bases and J 0 bases; nucleotides not matched to a gene: 1. CDR1 is SQVTM and CDR2 is ANQGSEA in the germline V gene. The CDR3 has 13 residues. For the CDR3, the DNA is TGCAGCGTTGAGGGACAGCTGAACACTGAAGCTTTCTTT. It specifies CSVEGQLNTEAFF.

This sequence joins TRBV27 and TRBJ1-2; TRBD1 matches at 9 bases. V lost 0 bases and J lost 4; bases outside the gene matches: 6. The V gene's germline CDR1 is MNHEY and CDR2 SMNVEV (reference sequence). This CDR3 comprises 16 residues. CDR3 protein: CASSLSTGQGGYGYTF. Here the CDR3 DNA reads TGTGCCAGCAGTTTATCTACGGGACAGGGCGGCTATGGCTACACCTTC.

The count of this clone is one. This chain links TRBV2 with TRBJ1-1; a weak D match, TRBD1 (5 bases). Trimming took off 6 bases at V and 1 base at J, with 9 bases between the two ends. CDR1 is SNHLY and CDR2 is FYNNEI in the germline V gene. There are 13 residues in the CDR3. The CDR3 reads CASSADKNTEAFF. The CDR3, as DNA: TGTGCCAGCAGCGCGGACAAGAACACTGAAGCTTTCTTT.

The V call is TRBV19, the J call TRBJ1-1; D unresolved. Germline CDR1 is LNHDA and CDR2 is SQIVND (reference sequence). The CDR3 runs to 13 residues. V lost 3 bases and J lost 0, with 5 bases in between. CDR3 sequence: CASSIGMNTEAFF. CDR3 DNA sequence: TGTGCCAGTAGTATCGGGATGAACACTGAAGCTTTCTTT.

This rearrangement joins TRBV5-1 to TRBJ2-3; maybe TRBD1 (6 bases). The germline V gene has CDR1 SGHRS and CDR2 YFSETQ. V lost 0 bases to trimming and J lost 3 bases, with 8 bases between them. CDR3 length equals 14 residues. The CDR3 protein is CASSLEGQTDTQYF. The CDR3 coding sequence is TGCGCCAGCAGCTTGGAAGGACAGACAGATACGCAGTATTTT.

This chain connects TRBV5-1 to TRBJ1-6; D is uncertain. CDR3 size: 14 residues. Germline V gene sequence: CDR1 SGHRS, CDR2 YFSETQ. V lost 7 bases and J 10 bases, leaving 18 bases between the germline ends. The CDR3 protein is CASGVQASGSPLHF. The CDR3 bases are TGCGCCAGCGGGGTCCAGGCTTCGGGGTCACCCCTCCACTTT.

Of note for this clone: At one end the junction does not follow the germline gene, possibly because of a read error. The rearrangement joins TRBV6-5 to TRBJ1-5, with 8 positions matching TRBD1. The CDR3 length is 15 residues. Germline V gene sequence: CDR1 MNHEY, CDR2 SVGAGI. This CDR3 reads CAGRHLFRGLEPQHF. CDR3 DNA: TGTGCCGGCAGGCACCTCTTCAGGGGGCTGGAGCCCCAGCATTTT.

This clone occurred a few times. V usage is TRBV2 and J usage is TRBJ1-1; 7 bases match TRBD1. The CDR3 consists of 12 residues. Germline trimming cut 6 bases from V and 6 bases from J; bases unmatched to any gene: 4. Germline lookup yields CDR1 SNHLY and CDR2 FYNNEI. The CDR3 bases are TGTGCCAGCAGGGTTGGACAGGCTGAAGCTTTCTTT. This encodes CASRVGQAEAFF.